This TCR beta chain was captured by sequencing in a study of control samples from healthy donors and cancer patients (dated by TCRdb to the early 2020s). Remarks on this clone: Its antigen is unknown. Qualities for individual bases were not recorded, and no much larger clone is one base off.

Relative to germline, V is missing 7 bases and J is missing 3 bases, with 4 bases of the junction outside any gene match. CDR1 and CDR2, looked up from the germline V gene, are SNHLY and FYNNEI. The CDR3 spans 13 residues, from the cysteine through the phenylalanine. The DNA shown is the 39-base CDR3, in frame from base 1. To prepare the library, the immunoSEQ multiplex PCR assay was applied. This is the immuneACCESS table as TCRdb keeps it, with only in-frame sequences that have V and J called. A part of the clones is gone; compared with another copy, unresolved V genes explain less than half, and the rest is unexplained. This sample lists 150,000 to 200,000 clones; 91% were detected once. Approximately 1.5% of the sample rests with the top ten.

This sequence was found in a woman younger than 45 in good health. The sequenced sample consisted of blood. This chain is built from TRBV2 and TRBJ2-7, and 9 bases in between align with TRBD1. The DNA sequence is as follows: TGTGCCAGCACGCGACAGGGGGGCTACGAGCAGTACTTC. This gives the protein CASTRQGGYEQYF.